These 29 T cell receptor beta chains share one sample of origin, sequenced in a study of shared clonotypes between healthy human individuals. Method: immunoSEQ multiplex PCR; TCRdb's copy keeps in-frame clones and lacks some. The sample lists about 320,000 clones; around 90% were seen once. Input material: memory CD8+ T cells sorted from blood. Described subset: CD45RO+ cells pooled with CCR7-negative TemRA cells. These receptors were obtained from a man younger than 35 in good health.

This clone was recorded once. The V call is TRBV10-2, the J call TRBJ2-7, with 11 bases identical to TRBD2. This CDR3 comprises 15 residues. CDR1 WSHSY and CDR2 SAAADI come from the germline V gene. The junction had 8 bases not matched to a gene; V was cut back by 6 bases and J by 4 bases. CDR3 coding DNA: TGCGCCAGCAGGGTACTAGCGGGAGTACAGTACGAGCAGTACTTC. This gives the protein CASRVLAGVQYEQYF.

The chain combines TRBV9 with TRBJ2-5, with 12 bases identical to TRBD2. The J segment lost 0 bases and the V segment lost 0 bases, leaving 3 bases of the junction unmatched. This CDR3 is 17 amino acids long. Germline values: CDR1 SGDLS, CDR2 YYNGEE. The CDR3 DNA sequence: TGTGCCAGCAGCGTAGCAACTAGCGGGGGGCACCAAGAGACCCAGTACTTC. It encodes CASSVATSGGHQETQYF.

This rearrangement joins TRBV10-1 to TRBJ2-3; 8 positions agree with TRBD1. Unmatched junction bases numbered 16, after V lost 5 bases and J lost 0 bases. The CDR3 has 19 residues. Germline V CDR1 and CDR2: WNHNN, SYGVQD (reference sequence). The CDR3 DNA sequence: TGCGCCAGCAGTTACGCTCCGGGACAGGTATCCCGAAGCACAGATACGCAGTATTTT. This gives the protein CASSYAPGQVSRSTDTQYF.

J is TRBJ2-3 and V is TRBV2, with TRBD1 matching over 7 bases. The CDR3 has 14 amino acids. The germline gives CDR1 SNHLY, CDR2 FYNNEI. V shed 4 bases and J 5 bases; nucleotides not matched to a gene: 6. The CDR3 DNA reads TGTGCCAGCAGTGGACAGGGAGAGGGAGATACGCAGTATTTT. Residues: CASSGQGEGDTQYF.

The chain is built from TRBV6-5 and TRBJ2-2, with 7 bases matching TRBD1. Germline V CDR1 and CDR2: MNHEY, SVGAGI. Trimming removed 2 bases from V and 5 bases from J; junction bases left unmatched: 8. The length of the CDR3 is 16 residues. The CDR3 spells CASSYDEGARTGELFF. In nucleotides, the CDR3 is TGTGCCAGCAGTTACGATGAGGGGGCGCGGACCGGGGAGCTGTTTTTT.

The chain combines TRBV5-6 with TRBJ2-7; D possibly corresponds to TRBD1 (7 bases). The CDR3 covers 15 residues. CDR1 is SGHDT, CDR2 YYEEEE, per germline. Trimming shortened V by 4 bases and J by 4 bases, and 18 bases separated the two germline ends. CDR3 amino acids: CASSLRGTAFYEQYF. CDR3 sequence (DNA): TGTGCCAGCAGCCTCCGGGGGACAGCATTTTACGAGCAGTACTTC.

Note on this clone: Being one base from a much bigger clone, this may be a read error. The chain employs TRBV27 and TRBJ2-5; TRBD1 matches 9 bases. V trimming: 5 bases; J trimming: 9 bases; junction bases outside the gene matches: 4. The CDR3 has 12 amino acids. The germline V gene encodes CDR1 MNHEY and CDR2 SMNVEV (reference sequence). The DNA of the CDR3 is TGTGCCAGCAGTCCCGACAGGGGGGCCCAGTACTTC. It translates to CASSPDRGAQYF.

The rearrangement links TRBV6-5 to TRBJ2-1, with 9 bases matching TRBD1. The ends lost 4 bases at V and 7 bases at J; junction bases unmatched: 5. The CDR3 covers 14 residues. Germline V gene sequence: CDR1 MNHEY, CDR2 SVGAGI. In DNA, the CDR3 is TGTGCCAGCAGTTTACAGGGGGCGCGGAATGAGCAGTTCTTC. Translating gives CASSLQGARNEQFF.

The chain joins TRBV7-2 to TRBJ2-3, with 8 bases matching TRBD1. This CDR3 region has 16 residues. Germline V gives CDR1 SGHTA, CDR2 FQGNSA. J lost 0 bases, V lost 1 base, and 3 bases had no gene match. CDR3 loop: CASSLERDRSTDTQYF. In DNA form, the CDR3 reads TGTGCCAGCAGCTTAGAAAGGGACAGGAGCACAGATACGCAGTATTTT. Supplemented by reference TRBV7-2 and TRBJ2-3, the full variable domain reads GAGVSQSPSNKVTEKGKDVELRCDPISGHTALYWYRQSLGQGLEFLIYFQGNSAPDKSGLPSDRFSAERTGGSVSTLTIQRTQQEDSAVYLCASSLERDRSTDTQYFGPGTRLTVL.

The CDR3 region is CASLLAGGGDEQFF. CDR3 DNA: TGCGCCAGCCTGCTAGCGGGAGGGGGGGATGAGCAGTTCTTC. V and J are TRBV10-2 and TRBJ2-1, with 12 bases aligning to TRBD2. Per the germline V gene, CDR1 is WSHSY and CDR2 is SAAADI. This CDR3 region has 14 residues. The junction had 7 bases not matched to a gene; V was cut back by 8 bases and J by 8 bases.

The J gene is TRBJ2-7, the V gene TRBV6-5; D call uncertain. V lost 3 bases and J lost 6, with 18 bases in between. Germline V lookup: CDR1 MNHEY, CDR2 SVGAGI. The CDR3 has 15 amino acids. The CDR3 DNA follows: TGTGCCAGCAGTTATTCCAGGTCCGCCGTGCGCGAGCAGTACTTC. Translation gives CASSYSRSAVREQYF.

The gene calls are TRBV10-3 and TRBJ2-2; D unclear. Trimming cost V 4 bases and J 2 bases, with 5 bases left between them. Germline-derived CDR1 and CDR2 are ENHRY and SYGVKD. CDR3 size: 13 residues. CDR3 in DNA: TGTGCCATCAGTGTAGACAACACCGGGGAGCTGTTTTTT. Amino acid sequence: CAISVDNTGELFF.

The rearrangement uses TRBV27 and TRBJ1-6; TRBD1 might be the D (6 bases). CDR1 and CDR2 (germline): MNHEY, SMNVEV (reference sequence). V gave up 4 bases and J gave up 9 bases, with 16 bases separating them. There are 15 residues in the CDR3. CDR3 in amino acids: CASSSQGLGSSPLHF. DNA of the CDR3: TGTGCCAGCAGTTCCCAGGGGTTGGGTAGTTCACCCCTCCACTTT.

The chain combines TRBV12-5 with TRBJ2-1, with 9 nucleotides matching TRBD2. The V and J ends lost 2 bases and 7 bases, in that order; junction bases with no gene match: 9. This CDR3 spans 16 amino acids. In germline, CDR1 is LGHNT, CDR2 FRNRAP. In nucleotides, the CDR3 is TGTGCTAGTGGTTTGCCATTAGCGGGAGTTCGGAATGAGCAGTTCTTC. It codes for CASGLPLAGVRNEQFF.

V and J are TRBV28 and TRBJ2-7, with D unresolved. The CDR3 is made up of 12 amino acids. Per the germline V gene, CDR1 is MDHEN and CDR2 is SYDVKM. Trimming removed 3 bases at V and 2 bases at J, with 5 bases between. CDR3 coding DNA: TGTGCCAGCAGTTTTTGGGCCTACGAGCAGTACTTC. Its protein product is CASSFWAYEQYF.

The gene calls are TRBV11-3 and TRBJ2-2; D is ambiguous. The CDR3 contains 14 residues. V shed 5 bases and J shed 2 bases, with 9 bases lying between them. CDR1 is SGHNT and CDR2 is YENEEA in the germline V gene. CDR3 DNA: TGTGCCAGCAGCGCCGCCCTCAACACCGGGGAGCTGTTTTTT. It is translated as CASSAALNTGELFF.

Note on this clone: A far larger clone lies a single base away; this is likely a read error. Other DNA sequences within the sample encode an identical CDR3. The chain links TRBV30 to TRBJ2-3; D gene uncertain. Germline CDR1 is GTSNPN and CDR2 is SVGIG (reference sequence). The CDR3 consists of 17 residues. V was cut by 0 bases and J by 3 bases, with 19 bases left in between. CDR3 bases: TGTGCCTGGAGTGTGCCCTATACACTGGTCGGGACAGATACGCAGTATTTT. Translated: CAWSVPYTLVGTDTQYF. The whole variable domain, remainder taken from reference TRBV30 and TRBJ2-3, is SQTIHQWPATLVQPVGSPLSLECTVEGTSNPNLYWYRQAAGRGLQLLFYSVGIGQISSEVPQNLSASRPQDRQFILSSKKLLLSDSGFYLCAWSVPYTLVGTDTQYFGPGTRLTVL.

The V and J genes are TRBV5-1 and TRBJ2-7; 7 bases fit TRBD1. This CDR3 is 14 amino acids long. The germline V gene has CDR1 SGHRS and CDR2 YFSETQ. V gave up 1 base and J gave up 0 bases; unmatched junction bases: 1. The CDR3 region has the DNA TGCGCCAGCAGCTTGCGGGACAGCTCCTACGAGCAGTACTTC. Translating gives CASSLRDSSYEQYF.

The J gene is TRBJ2-7, the V gene TRBV15; TRBD1 is a possible D gene (5 bases). The CDR3 loop spans 15 amino acids. Trimming shortened V by 1 base and J by 3 bases, and 13 bases separated the two germline ends. Germline loops: CDR1 LNHNV, CDR2 YYDKDF (reference sequence). The CDR3 region has the DNA TGTGCCACCAGCAGAGGCAGTGGCAGGGTCTACGAGCAGTACTTC. Translating it yields CATSRGSGRVYEQYF.

The chain links TRBV5-1 to TRBJ2-1, with TRBD2 matching 8 bases. Germline values: CDR1 SGHRS, CDR2 YFSETQ. V lost 1 base to trimming and J lost 7 bases; unmatched junction nucleotides: 13. The CDR3 covers 17 residues. The CDR3 nucleotides are TGCGCCAGCAGCTTGCTGACGGCGGGAGGCTGGGTGAATGAGCAGTTCTTC. It translates to CASSLLTAGGWVNEQFF.

CDR3 in amino acids: CASSGAHGGGTQYF. DNA of the CDR3: TGTGCCAGCAGTGGAGCTCATGGAGGTGGGACCCAGTACTTC. The V and J genes are TRBV25-1 and TRBJ2-5; the D gene is possibly TRBD2 (5 bases). Trimming cost V 4 bases and J 7 bases, with 16 bases left between them. The CDR3 is made up of 14 amino acids. Germline V lookup: CDR1 MGHDK, CDR2 SYGVNS.

The chain employs TRBV9 and TRBJ1-6; D unclear. This CDR3 is 15 amino acids long. Trimming took off 1 base at V and 5 bases at J, with 10 bases between the two ends. CDR1 and CDR2 (germline): SGDLS, YYNGEE. The CDR3 DNA reads as TGTGCCAGCAGCGTATACGGGGAGCATAATTCACCCCTCCACTTT. Translated: CASSVYGEHNSPLHF.

The chain links TRBV4-1 to TRBJ2-6, with D possibly being TRBD1 (5 bases). The CDR3 sequence is 18 residues long. Per the germline V gene, CDR1 is MGHRA and CDR2 is YSYEKL. V was cut by 1 base and J by 0 bases, with 13 bases left in between. In nucleotides, the CDR3 is TGCGCCAGCAGCCAAGTATCAGGGTTTACCTCTGGGGCCAACGTCCTGACTTTC. Translated: CASSQVSGFTSGANVLTF.

The chain carries TRBV5-4 and TRBJ2-7; 8 bases are a match to TRBD1. Germline trimming cut 4 bases from V and 1 base from J; bases unmatched to any gene: 4. This CDR3 has 14 amino acids. Germline CDR1 reads SGHNT; CDR2 reads YYREEE (reference sequence). For the CDR3, the DNA is TGTGCCAGCAGCATCGGACAGGGTTCCTACGAGCAGTACTTC. It is translated as CASSIGQGSYEQYF.

The rearrangement links TRBV4-3 to TRBJ1-5, with 9 bases fitting TRBD1. The V gene end was trimmed by 4 bases and the J gene end by 7 bases; junction bases not matched to a gene: 5. The CDR3 contains 14 residues. Germline loops: CDR1 LGHNA, CDR2 YSLEER. The CDR3 DNA sequence: TGCGCCAGCAGCCCGACAGGGGGGGGACAGCCCCAGCATTTT. This translates into CASSPTGGGQPQHF.

The chain recombines TRBV5-1 with TRBJ1-1; D gene ambiguous. CDR3 length: 16 amino acids. V was shortened by 1 base and J by 2 bases, with 15 bases between the two germline ends. The V gene's germline CDR1 is SGHRS and CDR2 YFSETQ. The CDR3 reads CASSLIPEGSNTEAFF. CDR3 coding DNA: TGCGCCAGCAGCTTGATCCCAGAAGGGTCCAACACTGAAGCTTTCTTT.

This chain links TRBV27 with TRBJ1-1, with D hard to call. The CDR3 is made up of 13 amino acids. The ends were cut back, 1 base at V and 4 bases at J, with 7 bases in the middle. Germline V gene lookup returns CDR1 MNHEY and CDR2 SMNVEV (reference sequence). CDR3 region: CASSLFGVTEAFF. The CDR3 DNA reads TGTGCCAGCAGTTTATTTGGGGTCACTGAAGCTTTCTTT.

The genes are TRBV5-1 and TRBJ1-6; D remains ambiguous. Trimming took 4 bases from V and 8 from J, leaving 10 bases between them. The CDR3 contains 13 residues. CDR1 and CDR2 from the germline V gene are SGHRS and YFSETQ. CDR3 bases: TGCGCCAGCAGCCTCTATATAGATTCACCCCTCCACTTT. Its protein product is CASSLYIDSPLHF.

V and J are TRBV6-1 and TRBJ2-7; D not resolved. Germline CDR1 MNHNS, CDR2 SASEGT. Trimming shortened V by 10 bases and J by 3 bases, and 4 bases separated the two germline ends. The CDR3 is 9 amino acids. DNA of the CDR3: TGTGCCACCGACTACGAGCAGTACTTC. Residues: CATDYEQYF.